This T cell receptor (beta chain) was observed in a study of shared clonotypes between healthy human individuals. Study information: Per donor, CD8 memory used one plate, CD8 naive used two, CD4 memory used three and CD4 naive used three. Whole-study findings and limits: Naive subsets typically showed greater estimated richness than memory subsets.

Sequencing was performed with immunoSEQ multiplex PCR; in TCRdb, only in-frame clones are kept and a portion is missing. Of about 2.1 million clones listed, 80% to 95% were seen once; the top ten hold under 2%. It was CD45RO-negative cells, positively selected for CCR7, that made up naive CD8 cells, with terminally differentiated effector memory CD45RA+ cells excluded. Germline-derived CDR1 and CDR2 are MRHNA and SNTAGT. V lost 0 bases, J lost 6 bases, and 6 bases stayed unmatched. The CDR3 has 16 amino acids. This clone was seen just once. The antigen is undetermined. This sequence originates from a man younger than 35 in good health. Some clones in this sample may be carry-over from other donors' samples. The rearrangement links TRBV6-4 to TRBJ2-1, with 9 bases fitting TRBD2. Sequenced input: naive CD8+ T cells from PBMCs. CDR3 sequence: CASSDSLAGVVNEQFF. CDR3 nucleotides: TGTGCCAGCAGTGACTCATTAGCGGGAGTAGTCAATGAGCAGTTCTTC.